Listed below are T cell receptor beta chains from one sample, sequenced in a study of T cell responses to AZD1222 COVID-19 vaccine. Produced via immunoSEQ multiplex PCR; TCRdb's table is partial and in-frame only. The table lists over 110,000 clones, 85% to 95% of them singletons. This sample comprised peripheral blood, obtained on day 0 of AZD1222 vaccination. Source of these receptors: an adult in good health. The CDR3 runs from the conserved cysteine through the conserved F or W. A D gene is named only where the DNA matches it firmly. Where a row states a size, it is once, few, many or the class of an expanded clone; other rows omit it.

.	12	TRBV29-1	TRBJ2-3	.	CSVDVSTDTQYF	TGCAGCGTTGACGTGAGCACAGATACGCAGTATTTT
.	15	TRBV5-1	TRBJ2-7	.	CASRAEPGRHYEQYF	TGCGCCAGCAGAGCAGAACCGGGACGGCACTACGAGCAGTACTTC
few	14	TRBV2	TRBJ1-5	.	CASSGASMDQPQHF	TGTGCCAGCAGTGGAGCCAGTATGGATCAGCCCCAGCATTTT
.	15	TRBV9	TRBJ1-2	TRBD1	CASSVVDGTGGGYTF	TGTGCCAGCAGCGTAGTAGACGGGACAGGTGGTGGCTACACCTTC
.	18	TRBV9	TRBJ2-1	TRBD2	CASSPFSGGRTTYNEQFF	TGTGCCAGCAGCCCCTTTAGCGGGGGGCGAACCACTTACAATGAGCAGTTCTTC
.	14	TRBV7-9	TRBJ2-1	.	CASTSRATYNEQFF	TGTGCCAGCACCAGTAGGGCAACCTACAATGAGCAGTTCTTC
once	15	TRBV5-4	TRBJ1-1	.	CASLSRTLGHTEAFF	TGTGCCAGCTTAAGTCGGACCCTAGGACACACTGAAGCTTTCTTT
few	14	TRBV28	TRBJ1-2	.	CASSLFREPYGYTF	TGTGCCAGCAGCCTTTTTCGTGAGCCCTATGGCTACACCTTC
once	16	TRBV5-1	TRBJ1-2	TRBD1	CASSSRGQGQIYGYTF	TGCGCCAGCAGCAGTAGGGGACAGGGCCAAATCTATGGCTACACCTTC
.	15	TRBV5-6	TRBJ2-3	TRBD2	CASSRPSGSTDTQYF	TGTGCCAGCAGCAGACCTAGCGGAAGCACAGATACGCAGTATTTT
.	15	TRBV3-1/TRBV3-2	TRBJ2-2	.	CASSPSLSGTGELFF	TGTGCCAGCAGCCCATCTTTATCCGGGACCGGGGAGCTGTTTTTT
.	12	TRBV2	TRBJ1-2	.	CASSESVSGYTF	TGTGCCAGCAGTGAATCCGTTTCCGGCTACACCTTC
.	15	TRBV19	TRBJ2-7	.	CASSIRADYSYEQYF	TGTGCCAGTAGTATAAGGGCAGATTACTCCTACGAGCAGTACTTC
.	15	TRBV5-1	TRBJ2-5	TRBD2	CASRPTSGVVETQYF	TGCGCCAGCAGACCGACTAGCGGGGTTGTAGAGACCCAGTACTTC
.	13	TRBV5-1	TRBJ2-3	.	CASSLELGNTQYF	TGCGCCAGCAGCTTGGAATTGGGGAATACGCAGTATTTT
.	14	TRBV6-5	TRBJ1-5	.	CASSISRQWEPQHF	TGTGCCAGCAGCATAAGCAGGCAATGGGAGCCCCAGCATTTT
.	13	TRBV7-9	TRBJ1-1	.	CASTWDGNTEAFF	TGTGCCAGCACGTGGGACGGGAACACTGAAGCTTTCTTT
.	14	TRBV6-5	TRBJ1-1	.	CASSPDRGYTEAFF	TGTGCCAGCAGTCCCGACAGAGGGTACACTGAAGCTTTCTTT
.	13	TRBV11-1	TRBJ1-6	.	CASSDYRNSPLHF	TGTGCCAGCAGCGACTACAGAAATTCACCCCTCCACTTT
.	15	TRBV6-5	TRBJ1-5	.	CASSRGQYSNQPQHF	TGTGCCAGCAGCCGGGGACAATATAGCAATCAGCCCCAGCATTTT
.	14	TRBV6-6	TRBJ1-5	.	CASSYSGEWQPQHF	TGTGCCAGCAGTTACTCAGGGGAGTGGCAGCCCCAGCATTTT
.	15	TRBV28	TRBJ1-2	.	CASKYLSDGDYGYTF	TGTGCCAGCAAATACCTTTCGGACGGGGACTATGGCTACACCTTC
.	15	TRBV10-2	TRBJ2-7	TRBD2	CASRRLAGGTYEQYF	TGCGCCAGCAGGAGACTAGCGGGGGGAACCTACGAGCAGTACTTC
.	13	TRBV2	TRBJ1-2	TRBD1	CATGGDRHYGYTF	TGTGCCACCGGGGGGGACAGACACTATGGCTACACCTTC
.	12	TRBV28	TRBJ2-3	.	CGCLRSTDTQYF	TGTGGCTGCTTGCGGAGCACAGATACGCAGTATTTT
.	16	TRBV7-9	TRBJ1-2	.	CASSRIRQAANYGYTF	TGTGCCAGCAGCCGTATCAGACAGGCCGCGAACTATGGCTACACCTTC
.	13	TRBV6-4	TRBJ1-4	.	CASGDSRTGKLFF	TGTGCCAGCGGGGACTCTCGAACTGGAAAACTGTTTTTT
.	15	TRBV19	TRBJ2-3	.	CASSTLVTGPDTQYF	TGTGCCAGTAGTACCCTAGTTACGGGCCCAGATACGCAGTATTTT
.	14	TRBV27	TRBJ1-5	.	CASSGHRSNQPQHF	TGTGCCAGCAGTGGCCACAGGTCCAATCAGCCCCAGCATTTT
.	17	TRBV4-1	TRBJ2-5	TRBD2	CASSPGLAGGEGETQYF	TGCGCCAGCAGCCCAGGACTAGCGGGAGGAGAGGGGGAGACCCAGTACTTC
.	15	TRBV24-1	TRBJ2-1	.	CATSAPKLNYNEQFF	TGTGCCACCAGTGCCCCCAAGCTAAATTACAATGAGCAGTTCTTC
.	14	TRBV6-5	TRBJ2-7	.	CASSPRGTAYEQYF	TGTGCCAGCAGCCCCCGGGGGACAGCCTACGAGCAGTACTTC
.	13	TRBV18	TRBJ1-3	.	CASRQSSGNTIYF	TGTGCCAGTAGGCAGTCCTCTGGAAACACCATATATTTT
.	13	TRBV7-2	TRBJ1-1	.	CASSLWDYTEAFF	TGTGCCAGCAGCTTATGGGATTACACTGAAGCTTTCTTT
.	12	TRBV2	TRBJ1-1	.	CASSGWIHEAFF	TGTGCCAGCAGTGGTTGGATCCACGAGGCTTTCTTT
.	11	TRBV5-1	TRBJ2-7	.	CASSLAYEQYF	TGCGCCAGCAGCTTGGCCTACGAGCAGTACTTC
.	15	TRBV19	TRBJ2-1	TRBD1	CATKTQDRGYNEQFF	TGTGCCACCAAAACCCAGGACAGGGGTTACAATGAGCAGTTCTTC
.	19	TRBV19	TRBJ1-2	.	CASNPRNDGAFFPWGGYTF	TGTGCCAGTAACCCACGGAACGACGGCGCCTTTTTCCCCTGGGGAGGCTACACCTTC
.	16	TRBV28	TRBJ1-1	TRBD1	CASSQTGAKQNTEAFF	TGTGCCAGCAGCCAAACAGGGGCCAAGCAGAACACTGAAGCTTTCTTT
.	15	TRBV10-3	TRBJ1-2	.	CAIRGDPGTSYGYTF	TGTGCCATCAGAGGGGACCCCGGGACATCCTATGGCTACACCTTC
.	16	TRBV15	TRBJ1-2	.	CATSSKDGPARSGYTF	TGTGCCACCAGCAGTAAGGACGGCCCGGCGAGGAGTGGCTACACCTTC
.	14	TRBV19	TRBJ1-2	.	CASTAKDGAKGYTF	TGTGCCAGTACCGCGAAAGACGGGGCAAAGGGCTACACCTTC
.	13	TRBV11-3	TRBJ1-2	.	CASSLDRDYGYTF	TGTGCCAGCAGCTTAGATCGGGACTATGGCTACACCTTC
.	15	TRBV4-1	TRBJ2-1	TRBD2	CASSQGLAGRGEQFF	TGCGCCAGCAGCCAAGGCCTAGCGGGGAGAGGTGAGCAGTTCTTC
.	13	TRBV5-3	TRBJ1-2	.	CARPRSHFNGYTF	TGTGCTAGACCCAGGAGCCACTTCAATGGCTACACCTTC
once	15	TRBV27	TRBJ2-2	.	CASSPLGTKTGELFF	TGTGCCAGCAGTCCCTTGGGGACCAAAACCGGGGAGCTGTTTTTT
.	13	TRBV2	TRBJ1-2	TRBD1	CASHRDRRYGYTF	TGTGCCAGCCATAGGGACAGACGATATGGCTACACCTTC
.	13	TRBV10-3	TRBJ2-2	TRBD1	CATGTGISGELFF	TGTGCCACCGGGACAGGTATTTCCGGGGAGCTGTTTTTT
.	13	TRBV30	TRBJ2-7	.	CAWRLAYTGEQYF	TGTGCCTGGAGACTGGCCTATACCGGCGAGCAGTACTTC
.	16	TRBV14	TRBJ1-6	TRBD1	CASSQGQAIYNSPLHF	TGTGCCAGCAGCCAGGGACAGGCTATCTATAATTCACCCCTCCACTTT
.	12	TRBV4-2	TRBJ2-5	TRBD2	CAERGRQETQYF	TGTGCCGAGCGGGGGCGGCAAGAGACCCAGTACTTC
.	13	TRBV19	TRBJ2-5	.	CASSIDWSEIQYF	TGTGCCAGTAGTATAGATTGGTCTGAGATCCAGTACTTC
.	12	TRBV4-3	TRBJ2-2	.	CASSPQTGELFF	TGCGCCAGCAGCCCTCAGACAGGGGAGCTGTTTTTT
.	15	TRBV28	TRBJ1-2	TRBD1	CASIPGGTANYGYTF	TGTGCCAGCATTCCGGGGGGGACAGCTAACTATGGCTACACCTTC
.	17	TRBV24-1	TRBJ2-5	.	CATSDAPGTQYQETQYF	TGTGCCACCAGTGATGCTCCCGGGACACAGTACCAAGAGACCCAGTACTTC
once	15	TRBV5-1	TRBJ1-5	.	CASSSTEYSNQPQHF	TGCGCCAGCAGCTCGACAGAGTATAGCAATCAGCCCCAGCATTTT
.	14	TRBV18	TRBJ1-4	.	CASSPAGLAEKLFF	TGTGCCAGCTCACCAGCAGGGTTGGCAGAAAAACTGTTTTTT
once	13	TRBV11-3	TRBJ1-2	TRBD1	CASSPGTVGGYTF	TGTGCCAGCAGCCCTGGGACAGTCGGAGGCTACACCTTC
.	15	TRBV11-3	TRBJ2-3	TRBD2	CASSPAGAQGDTQYF	TGTGCCAGCAGCCCAGCGGGGGCCCAAGGGGATACGCAGTATTTT